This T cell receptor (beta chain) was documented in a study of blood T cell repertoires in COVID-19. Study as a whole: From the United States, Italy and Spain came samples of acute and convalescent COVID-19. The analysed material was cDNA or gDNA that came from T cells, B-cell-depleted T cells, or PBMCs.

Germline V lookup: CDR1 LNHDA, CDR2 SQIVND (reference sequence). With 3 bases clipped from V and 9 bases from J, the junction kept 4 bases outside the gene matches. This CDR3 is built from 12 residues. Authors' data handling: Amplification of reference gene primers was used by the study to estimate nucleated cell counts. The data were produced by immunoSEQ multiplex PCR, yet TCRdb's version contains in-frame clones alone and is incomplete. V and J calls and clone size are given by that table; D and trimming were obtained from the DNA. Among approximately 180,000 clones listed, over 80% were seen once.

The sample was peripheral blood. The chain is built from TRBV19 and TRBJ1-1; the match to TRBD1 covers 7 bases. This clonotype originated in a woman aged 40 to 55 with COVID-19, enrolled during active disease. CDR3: CASSMTGTQAFF. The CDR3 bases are TGTGCCAGTAGTATGACAGGGACCCAAGCTTTCTTT. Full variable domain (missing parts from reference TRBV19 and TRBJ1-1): DGGITQSPKYLFRKEGQNVTLSCEQNLNHDAMYWYRQDPGQGLRLIYYSQIVNDFQKGDIAEGYSVSREKKESFPLTVTSAQKNPTAFYLCASSMTGTQAFFGQGTRLTVV.